The 14 T cell receptor beta chains below all came from one sample that was sequenced in a study of CXCR3-negative and CXCR3-positive naive CD8 T cells. Researchers prepared the TRB cDNA libraries using 5' RACE with UMI labels. TCRdb reprocessed the 5' RACE reads; each CDR3 protein has one entry and no DNA is given. The table lists tens of thousands of distinct CDR3 sequences, with roughly 1.1% in the top ten. The specimen sequenced was naive CXCR3- CD8+ T cells from blood. As for subset: CD45RO-CCR7+CD27+CD95- naive CD8+ T cells lacking CXCR3 (TNR3-). The receptors stem from a human donor in good health. Some clones in this sample may be carry-over from other donors' samples.

The rearrangement joins TRBV14 to TRBJ1-2; TCRdb returns TRBD1, unconfirmable since there is no DNA. CDR3 length: 15 amino acids. The germline V gene has CDR1 SGHDN and CDR2 FVKESK. The CDR3: CASSQTWDLNYGYTF.

The chain joins TRBV25-1 to TRBJ2-7. The CDR3 sequence is 11 residues long. From germline, CDR1 is MGHDK and CDR2 SYGVNS. The CDR3 here is CASSDGYEQYF.

This chain links TRBV6-6 with TRBJ2-1; TCRdb selects TRBD1, and the lack of DNA leaves this call unchecked. The CDR3 runs 16 residues. Germline lookup yields CDR1 MNHNY and CDR2 SVGAGI (reference sequence). The CDR3 region is CASSHGSGGDYNEQFF.

The chain recombines TRBV3-1 with TRBJ2-2; TCRdb's D gene call, TRBD2, goes unchecked for lack of DNA. Germline CDR1 is LGHDT and CDR2 is YNNKEL (reference sequence). This CDR3 region has 13 residues. The CDR3 loop reads CAILAPNTGELFF. The full variable domain, completed using reference TRBV3-1 and TRBJ2-2, is DTAVSQTPKYLVTQMGNDKSIKCEQNLGHDTMYWYKQDSKKFLKIMFSYNNKELIINETVPNRFSPKSPDKAHLNLHINSLELGDSAVYFCAILAPNTGELFFGEGSRLTVL.

The chain employs TRBV4-1 and TRBJ2-1; TCRdb outputs TRBD1, but without DNA this stays unchecked. Per germline, CDR1 MGHRA and CDR2 YSYEKL. The CDR3 loop spans 16 amino acids. The CDR3 protein is CASSQEGGGFYNEQFF.

The chain has TRBV5-5 and TRBJ2-3. Germline CDR1 and CDR2: SGHKS and YYEKEE (reference sequence). CDR3 size: 13 residues. CDR3 amino acids: CASSSIGTDTQYF.

This rearrangement joins TRBV29-1 to TRBJ2-5; without DNA, the TCRdb call of TRBD1 cannot be checked. This CDR3 is built from 15 residues. In germline, CDR1 is SQVTM, CDR2 ANQGSEA. The CDR3: CSVEIVGGAWETQYF.

The genes are TRBV29-1 and TRBJ2-3; as DNA is missing, the TRBD2 call by TCRdb cannot be tested. This CDR3 spans 14 amino acids. Germline CDR1 and CDR2: SQVTM and ANQGSEA. CDR3 amino acids: CSVGTSGSTDTQYF.

The chain recombines TRBV7-8 with TRBJ2-1; TCRdb reports TRBD1, a call that lacks DNA to check it against. Germline CDR1 and CDR2: SGHVS and FQNEAQ. This CDR3 has 16 amino acids. The CDR3 is CASSSPGGTYSNEQFF.

This chain joins TRBV4-3 and TRBJ1-4; TCRdb indicates TRBD1, and absent DNA this call remains unverified. CDR3 length equals 16 residues. Germline V gene sequence: CDR1 LGHNA, CDR2 YSLEER. CDR3 loop: CASSPDGQGAGEKLFF.

The CDR3 is CASSLTGGNQPQHF. The rearrangement uses TRBV9 and TRBJ1-5; the TCRdb D gene call, TRBD1, has no DNA to confirm it. The CDR3 has 14 residues. Germline CDR1 SGDLS, CDR2 YYNGEE. Together with reference TRBV9 and TRBJ1-5, the CDR3 gives the full variable domain: DSGVTQTPKHLITATGQRVTLRCSPRSGDLSVYWYQQSLDQGLQFLIQYYNGEERAKGNILERFSAQQFPDLHSELNLSSLELGDSALYFCASSLTGGNQPQHFGDGTRLSIL.

The CDR3 region is CATSRDDGGGSGANVLTF. The rearrangement links TRBV15 to TRBJ2-6; TCRdb calls TRBD2, which cannot be checked without DNA. CDR3 size: 18 residues. CDR1 is LNHNV and CDR2 is YYDKDF in the germline V gene (reference sequence).

The rearrangement joins TRBV5-5 to TRBJ2-7; TCRdb's D call, TRBD1, is unchecked because there is no DNA. The germline V gene encodes CDR1 SGHKS and CDR2 YYEKEE (reference sequence). The CDR3 length is 16 residues. The CDR3: CASSSMTGIFRYEQYF.

The chain has TRBV14 and TRBJ2-1; without DNA, the TCRdb call of TRBD1 cannot be checked. Germline assignment: CDR1 SGHDN and CDR2 FVKESK. The CDR3 runs 18 residues. The CDR3 is CASSQTGQLSISYNEQFF.